These 19 T cell receptor beta chains originate from one sample sequenced in a study of T cells after yellow fever vaccination. TCRdb recomputed calls from the 5' RACE reads with MiXCR, one row per CDR3 protein. Of 250,000 to 400,000 distinct CDR3 sequences in the sample, approximately 4.3% were seen once. The sample here was PBMCs, taken 15 days after the yellow fever booster vaccination. These receptor sequences come from a man aged 18 to 35 who received the YFV17D yellow fever vaccine.

This clonotype was detected only a few times. The CDR3 is CASSLYRGSYEQYV. The CDR3 coding sequence is TGTGCCAGCAGCTTGTATCGGGGATCCTACGAGCAGTACGTC. The genes are TRBV5-5 and TRBJ2-7; weak D call: TRBD2 (5 bases). Germline V lookup: CDR1 SGHKS, CDR2 YYEKEE (reference sequence). The CDR3 is 14 residues long. V lost 1 base to trimming and J lost 1 base, with 9 bases between them.

The chain employs TRBV5-4 and TRBJ2-3; the match to TRBD2 covers 12 bases. Germline V gene lookup returns CDR1 SGHNT and CDR2 YYREEE (reference sequence). The V and J ends lost 2 bases and 6 bases, in that order; junction bases with no gene match: 4. The CDR3 has 15 amino acids. CDR3 sequence: CASSFLAGGRDTQYF. In DNA form, the CDR3 reads TGTGCCAGCAGCTTTCTAGCGGGGGGGCGGGATACGCAGTATTTT.

This chain uses TRBV4-3 with TRBJ2-2; TRBD1 matches 7 bases. Germline CDR1 is LGHNA and CDR2 is YSLEER. V lost 0 bases to trimming and J lost 4 bases; unmatched junction nucleotides: 11. This CDR3 region has 18 residues. The CDR3 reads CASSQDKARDRPTGELFF. The CDR3 nucleotides are TGCGCCAGCAGCCAAGATAAGGCTCGGGACAGACCCACCGGGGAGCTGTTTTTT.

Only a few counts were recorded for this clonotype. This sequence joins TRBV3-1 and TRBJ2-5; D possibly corresponds to TRBD1 (5 bases). V was pared by 5 bases and J by 1 base, with 17 bases between. The germline CDR1 and CDR2 sequences are LGHDT and YNNKEL (reference sequence). The CDR3 is 16 amino acids. In DNA, the CDR3 is TGTGCCAGCAGCTTTCCACCGGACACGGGCCAAGAGACCCAGTACTTC. Its protein product is CASSFPPDTGQETQYF.

CDR3 amino acids: CASSENNSPLHF. In nucleotides, the CDR3 is TGTGCCAGCAGTGAAAATAATTCACCCCTCCACTTT. The chain links TRBV6-1 to TRBJ1-6; D gene uncertain. This CDR3 comprises 12 residues. Between the trimmed V and J ends, which lost 2 bases and 5 bases, there was a span of 1 base. Germline-derived CDR1 and CDR2 are MNHNS and SASEGT.

Many counts were recorded for this clonotype. The chain's CDR3 is CASSLDGRGGWHQPQHF. The DNA for the CDR3 is TGTGCCAGCAGCCTAGACGGTAGGGGAGGGTGGCATCAGCCCCAGCATTTT. V usage is TRBV7-8 and J usage is TRBJ1-5, with TRBD1 as a possible D gene (5 bases). Germline V gene data show CDR1 as SGHVS and CDR2 as FQNEAQ. The CDR3 is made up of 17 amino acids. V was trimmed by 5 bases and J by 5 bases, leaving 22 bases between them.

There are a few counts of this clonotype. The chain joins TRBV28 to TRBJ2-3; 8 bases are a match to TRBD2. CDR1 is MDHEN, CDR2 SYDVKM, per germline. This CDR3 region has 18 residues. Trimming cost V 5 bases and J 2 bases; bases outside gene matches: 15. DNA of the CDR3: TGTGCCAGCAGTCCCCCTCTAGGTCTAGCGGGCTACACAGATACGCAGTATTTT. Protein: CASSPPLGLAGYTDTQYF.

This clonotype was recorded a few times. The V call is TRBV25-1, the J call TRBJ1-4, with 9 nucleotides matching TRBD1. The CDR3 extends over 14 amino acids. V shed 2 bases and J 11 bases; nucleotides not matched to a gene: 6. Germline V CDR1 and CDR2: MGHDK, SYGVNS. The CDR3, as DNA: TGTGCCAGCAGTGAAATGGGACAGGGCGGGAAACTGTTTTTT. Amino acid sequence: CASSEMGQGGKLFF.

Many counts were recorded for this clonotype. The chain combines TRBV12-3 or TRBV12-4 with TRBJ1-1; tentative D call: TRBD1 (6 bases). The CDR3 sequence is 15 residues long. The V end lost 5 bases, the J end lost 5 bases, and 18 bases lay between the germline ends. CDR3 in amino acids: CASSSARGLRTEAFF. The CDR3 bases are TGTGCCAGCAGTAGCGCGAGGGGGTTAAGGACTGAAGCTTTCTTT.

This clonotype was counted only a few times. The CDR3 DNA is TGTGCCAGCAGCACACAGGGGGCGCTGGTCACAGATACGCAGTATTTT. Translation gives CASSTQGALVTDTQYF. The V gene is TRBV4-2, the J gene TRBJ2-3, with TRBD1 matching over 9 bases. Germline values: CDR1 LGHNA, CDR2 YNFKEQ. V shed 5 bases, J shed 2 bases, and the junction held 8 bases outside the gene matches. The CDR3 is 16 amino acids.

Only a few counts were recorded for this clonotype. The chain has TRBV12-3 or TRBV12-4 and TRBJ2-1, with TRBD1 matching over 8 bases. CDR3 length equals 14 residues. Trimming at V came to 6 bases and at J to 7 bases, leaving 8 bases not matched to a gene. DNA of the CDR3: TGTGCCAGCAGCCCGAGGACAGGGAGGAATGAGCAGTTCTTC. The encoded protein is CASSPRTGRNEQFF.

This clonotype has a handful of counts. The rearrangement links TRBV4-3 to TRBJ2-1; tentatively, D is TRBD2 (5 bases). Germline V lookup: CDR1 LGHNA, CDR2 YSLEER. This CDR3 is built from 17 residues. V dropped 0 bases and J dropped 5 bases, with 17 bases sitting between them. The CDR3 loop reads CASSQDRNSVYHNEQFF. The CDR3 DNA follows: TGCGCCAGCAGCCAAGACAGAAATAGCGTTTATCACAATGAGCAGTTCTTC.

This clonotype occurred many times. The chain uses TRBV6-2 or TRBV6-3 and TRBJ2-2, with 8 bases aligning to TRBD1. The CDR3 runs to 13 residues. Germline V gene lookup returns CDR1 MNHEY and CDR2 SVGEGT. After removal of 10 bases from V and 7 bases from J, the junction contained 8 bases not matched to a gene. The CDR3 DNA reads TGTGCCATCTCCCGGACAGGGATCGGGGAGCTGTTTTTT. It codes for CAISRTGIGELFF.

The V gene is TRBV5-5, the J gene TRBJ2-3; D may be TRBD2 (6 bases). V shed 2 bases and J shed 1 base, with 14 bases lying between them. Germline-derived CDR1 and CDR2 are SGHKS and YYEKEE (reference sequence). The CDR3 consists of 16 residues. In DNA, the CDR3 is TGTGCCAGCAGCTTTGCGGCGACTAGGGGCACAGATACGCAGTATTTT. This codes for CASSFAATRGTDTQYF.

In its sample, this clonotype was seen many times. V and J are TRBV4-2 and TRBJ1-1; possible D gene TRBD1, 5 bases. CDR1 and CDR2 from the germline V gene are LGHNA and YNFKEQ. The V gene lost 5 bases and the J gene lost 1 base, with 17 bases spanning the gap. The CDR3 consists of 16 residues. The chain's CDR3 is CASSRLGVQANTEAFF. The CDR3 DNA reads as TGTGCCAGCAGCAGACTAGGGGTCCAGGCGAACACTGAAGCTTTCTTT.

This clonotype was counted a few times. This rearrangement joins TRBV10-3 to TRBJ2-5, with TRBD1 matching 7 bases. The CDR3 loop spans 16 amino acids. The germline V gene has CDR1 ENHRY and CDR2 SYGVKD. Trimming removed 2 bases from V and 0 bases from J; junction bases left unmatched: 6. CDR3 loop: CAISEGQAVYQETQYF. The CDR3 bases are TGTGCCATCAGTGAGGGACAGGCAGTTTACCAAGAGACCCAGTACTTC.

This clonotype was seen more than once but under ten times. CDR3 amino acids: CASSSFTQETQYF. CDR3 DNA sequence: TGCGCCAGCAGCTCCTTTACCCAAGAGACCCAGTACTTC. This chain connects TRBV5-1 to TRBJ2-5; no reliable D call. The CDR3 contains 13 residues. Germline CDR1 reads SGHRS; CDR2 reads YFSETQ. V was cut by 3 bases and J by 1 base, with 7 bases left in between.

This clonotype appeared a few times. The chain has TRBV4-2 and TRBJ1-1; D gene uncertain. Germline loops: CDR1 LGHNA, CDR2 YNFKEQ. V gave up 1 base and J gave up 5 bases, with 14 bases separating them. There are 15 residues in the CDR3. The CDR3 protein is CASSQAQRSGTEAFF. CDR3 nucleotide sequence: TGTGCCAGCAGCCAAGCCCAGAGGTCGGGTACTGAAGCTTTCTTT.

Ten or more counts support this clonotype. One end of the junction does not line up with germline, which may come from a read error. The CDR3 region has the DNA TGCGCCAGCAGCTTGGATCCCGCTGGCCTCACTAAAGCTTTCTTT. As protein: CASSLDPAGLTKAFF. This chain connects TRBV5-1 to TRBJ1-1; D is unclear. Germline V lookup: CDR1 SGHRS, CDR2 YFSETQ. CDR3 length equals 15 residues.